A single sample is the source of the 21 T cell receptor beta chains below, sequenced in a study of immune evolution from preneoplasia to lung adenocarcinoma. The assay was immunoSEQ multiplex PCR, and TCRdb's table has in-frame clones only and misses some. The data contain roughly 5,000 clones, around 82% of them singletons. Sequenced material: FFPE normal lung tissue adjacent to the tumor. The receptors originated from a person aged 50 to 70 with lung adenocarcinoma.

V usage is TRBV11-3 and J usage is TRBJ1-3, with D unresolved. V dropped 8 bases and J dropped 1 base, with 9 bases sitting between them. Per germline, CDR1 SGHNT and CDR2 YENEEA. CDR3 length equals 13 residues. Here the CDR3 DNA reads TGTGCCAGCGCCGGCGGGTCTGGAAACACCATATATTTT. This translates into CASAGGSGNTIYF.

This rearrangement joins TRBV6-5 to TRBJ1-2, with D unclear. The CDR3 has 9 residues. Trimming pared 9 bases from V and 2 bases from J, leaving 1 base between. CDR1 is MNHEY, CDR2 SVGAGI, per germline. CDR3 residues: CARNYGYTF. The CDR3 coding sequence is TGTGCCAGGAACTATGGCTACACCTTC.

The rearrangement joins TRBV7-2 to TRBJ2-2; 9 bases fit TRBD1. CDR3 length: 15 residues. With V trimmed by 7 bases and J by 4 bases, 7 bases remained unmatched. Germline V gene data show CDR1 as SGHTA and CDR2 as FQGNSA. CDR3 residues: CASTMGQGITGELFF. The CDR3 DNA reads TGTGCCAGCACCATGGGACAGGGAATCACCGGGGAGCTGTTTTTT. Supplemented by reference TRBV7-2 and TRBJ2-2, the full variable domain reads GAGVSQSPSNKVTEKGKDVELRCDPISGHTALYWYRQSLGQGLEFLIYFQGNSAPDKSGLPSDRFSAERTGGSVSTLTIQRTQQEDSAVYLCASTMGQGITGELFFGEGSRLTVL.

Sample share makes this clone large. V and J are TRBV27 and TRBJ2-5; no clear D. The ends were cut back, 8 bases at V and 5 bases at J, with 12 bases in the middle. Germline V lookup: CDR1 MNHEY, CDR2 SMNVEV (reference sequence). The CDR3 spans 12 residues. The CDR3 is CASGRNGETQYF. CDR3 bases: TGTGCCAGCGGAAGAAACGGGGAGACCCAGTACTTC.

The V gene is TRBV19, the J gene TRBJ1-2; D possibly corresponds to TRBD1 (6 bases). The CDR3 has 11 residues. CDR1 LNHDA and CDR2 SQIVND come from the germline V gene (reference sequence). V was shortened by 4 bases and J by 10 bases, with 10 bases between the two germline ends. The CDR3 DNA follows: TGTGCCAGTAGTAAGGGGGTTGACTACACCTTC. Translation gives CASSKGVDYTF. The full variable domain, rest sourced from reference TRBV19 and TRBJ1-2, is DGGITQSPKYLFRKEGQNVTLSCEQNLNHDAMYWYRQDPGQGLRLIYYSQIVNDFQKGDIAEGYSVSREKKESFPLTVTSAQKNPTAFYLCASSKGVDYTFGSGTRLTVV.

V gene TRBV28 combines with J gene TRBJ2-1; 8 nucleotides align to TRBD1. The CDR3 contains 15 residues. The V gene's germline CDR1 is MDHEN and CDR2 SYDVKM. The J segment lost 7 bases and the V segment lost 6 bases, leaving 11 bases of the junction unmatched. The CDR3 DNA follows: TGTGCCAGCAGCACGGACAGGGAAGGGTTTAATGAGCAGTTCTTC. As protein: CASSTDREGFNEQFF. Looking up the rest from reference TRBV28 and TRBJ2-1 gives the full variable domain: DVKVTQSSRYLVKRTGEKVFLECVQDMDHENMFWYRQDPGLGLRLIYFSYDVKMKEKGDIPEGYSVSREKKERFSLILESASTNQTSMYLCASSTDREGFNEQFFGPGTRLTVL.

The rearrangement joins TRBV6-5 to TRBJ2-7; D is ambiguous. V was clipped by 2 bases and J by 0 bases, with 5 bases between them. Germline CDR1 MNHEY, CDR2 SVGAGI. The CDR3 sequence is 13 residues long. CDR3 nucleotide sequence: TGTGCCAGCAGTTACCTGTACTCCTACGAGCAGTACTTC. Its protein product is CASSYLYSYEQYF.

This chain joins TRBV11-2 and TRBJ2-6; the D gene is possibly TRBD2 (6 bases). This CDR3 spans 19 amino acids. The V gene's germline CDR1 is SGHAT and CDR2 FQNNGV. Trimming stripped 5 bases from V and 0 bases from J, with 20 bases between. The CDR3 here is CASSKNVGSPSSGANVLTF. As DNA, the CDR3 is TGTGCCAGCAGCAAAAACGTCGGGAGCCCCTCCTCTGGGGCCAACGTCCTGACTTTC.

This rearrangement joins TRBV5-6 to TRBJ1-2; a possible D gene is TRBD1 (5 bases). CDR3 length: 15 residues. CDR1 is SGHDT, CDR2 YYEEEE, per germline. Trimming removed 3 bases at V and 5 bases at J, with 17 bases between. Here the CDR3 DNA reads TGTGCCAGCAGCTGGCGGGGGGAAAGAGAGTATGGCTACACCTTC. This gives the protein CASSWRGEREYGYTF.

Only a few counts were recorded for this clone. V and J are TRBV7-8 and TRBJ2-6, with TRBD2 as a possible D gene (5 bases). CDR1 is SGHVS and CDR2 is FQNEAQ in the germline V gene. The CDR3 has 18 residues. The V end lost 1 base, the J end lost 5 bases, and 18 bases lay between the germline ends. Here the CDR3 reads CASSLVGLDFARANVLTF. The CDR3 DNA reads TGTGCCAGCAGCTTAGTCGGTCTGGACTTCGCGCGGGCCAACGTCCTGACTTTC. The whole variable domain, remainder taken from reference TRBV7-8 and TRBJ2-6, is GAGVSQSPRYKVAKRGQDVALRCDPISGHVSLFWYQQALGQGPEFLTYFQNEAQLDKSGLPSDRFFAERPEGSVSTLKIQRTQQEDSAVYLCASSLVGLDFARANVLTFGAGSRLTVL.

The chain is built from TRBV6-5 and TRBJ1-1, with TRBD1 identical over 7 bases. Germline loops: CDR1 MNHEY, CDR2 SVGAGI. The CDR3 runs to 12 residues. V lost 6 bases, J lost 6 bases, and 4 bases stayed unmatched. The CDR3 nucleotides read TGTGCCAGCAGGGGGCAGGGGGCTGAAGCTTTCTTT. Protein product: CASRGQGAEAFF.

This chain joins TRBV4-1 and TRBJ1-3, with 7 bases fitting TRBD1. There are 16 residues in the CDR3. V lost 4 bases and J lost 7; bases outside the gene matches: 13. CDR1 and CDR2 from the germline V gene are MGHRA and YSYEKL. In DNA, the CDR3 is TGCGCCAGCAGCCTGGGGACACCCCGAGGGGGCAACACCATATATTTT. Protein sequence: CASSLGTPRGGNTIYF.

This chain links TRBV30 with TRBJ1-1; D ambiguous. CDR1 and CDR2 (germline): GTSNPN, SVGIG (reference sequence). V was clipped by 0 bases and J by 3 bases, with 2 bases between them. The CDR3 loop spans 11 amino acids. As DNA, the CDR3 is TGTGCCTGGAGTGTGGACACTGAAGCTTTCTTT. Its protein product is CAWSVDTEAFF.

This chain connects TRBV11-1 to TRBJ2-5; unclear D gene. The germline V gene encodes CDR1 SGHAT and CDR2 FQDESV (reference sequence). CDR3 length: 13 amino acids. V was trimmed by 1 base and J by 3 bases, leaving 6 bases between them. The CDR3 DNA is TGTGCCAGCAGCTTAGAACCTGAAGAGACCCAGTACTTC. Translating gives CASSLEPEETQYF.

This clone appeared a few times. The chain uses TRBV29-1 and TRBJ2-3; a possible D gene is TRBD1 (5 bases). The germline gives CDR1 SQVTM, CDR2 ANQGSEA. Trimming removed 7 bases at V and 4 bases at J, with 15 bases between. The length of the CDR3 is 13 residues. The CDR3 bases are TGCAGCGATAGCAAAGGGGCGGCAGATACGCAGTATTTT. Its protein is CSDSKGAADTQYF.

The rearrangement joins TRBV18 to TRBJ2-1; D remains unclear. Germline lookup yields CDR1 KGHSH and CDR2 LQKENI. V lost 3 bases and J lost 5, with 11 bases in between. CDR3 length: 14 residues. The DNA for the CDR3 is TGTGCCAGCTCACCGGTGGCAGTCGACAATGAGCAGTTCTTC. As protein: CASSPVAVDNEQFF.

The chain joins TRBV19 to TRBJ1-1, with D perhaps TRBD1 (5 bases). In germline, CDR1 is LNHDA, CDR2 SQIVND (reference sequence). The CDR3 extends over 13 amino acids. Trimming pared 7 bases from V and 5 bases from J, leaving 14 bases between. The CDR3 loop reads CASKGLPATEAFF. CDR3 nucleotides: TGTGCCAGTAAGGGACTACCCGCTACTGAAGCTTTCTTT.

The rearrangement joins TRBV18 to TRBJ1-1, with TRBD1 matching over 7 bases. Trimming took 4 bases from V and 1 from J; bases not matched to a gene: 0. The CDR3 is 13 amino acids. The V gene's germline CDR1 is KGHSH and CDR2 LQKENI. The CDR3 sequence is CASSRTGNTEAFF. The CDR3 nucleotides are TGTGCCAGCTCACGGACAGGGAACACTGAAGCTTTCTTT.

V usage is TRBV6-6 and J usage is TRBJ1-1, with a possible D match to TRBD1 (5 bases). This CDR3 is built from 13 residues. Germline lookup yields CDR1 MNHNY and CDR2 SVGAGI (reference sequence). V lost 6 bases and J 1 base, leaving 9 bases between the germline ends. The CDR3 loop reads CASRVGGNTEAFF. The CDR3 coding sequence is TGTGCCAGCAGGGTCGGGGGGAACACTGAAGCTTTCTTT.

V gene TRBV11-3 combines with J gene TRBJ2-5, with TRBD1 as a possible D gene (6 bases). The V end was cut by 3 bases, the J end by 5 bases, with 13 bases between. The CDR3 is 14 amino acids. The germline V gene encodes CDR1 SGHNT and CDR2 YENEEA. CDR3: CASSFTRTAETQYF. The CDR3 coding sequence is TGTGCCAGCAGCTTCACACGGACAGCGGAGACCCAGTACTTC.

This clone was counted only a few times. This chain links TRBV18 with TRBJ2-7, with 7 bases that match TRBD2. This CDR3 has 15 residues. CDR1 is KGHSH, CDR2 LQKENI, per germline. The J segment lost 2 bases and the V segment lost 2 bases, leaving 6 bases of the junction unmatched. The CDR3 DNA is TGTGCCAGCTCACCATTGCCCGGACTAGCCTACGAGCAGTACTTC. This gives the protein CASSPLPGLAYEQYF.